The clone carrying this TCR beta chain showed up just a few times. Its antigen is as yet unknown. The V gene end was trimmed by 7 bases and the J gene end by 1 base; junction bases not matched to a gene: 1. This CDR3 region has 14 residues. Per germline, CDR1 MNHNS and CDR2 SASEGT. This sample was taken from a study of early T cells in non-severe SARS-CoV-2 infection. Study in general: The sequenced material was bulk RNA from unsorted whole blood, and its chains were unpaired. Findings and limits, study-wide: Private and CD4 specificities were missed by VDJdb matching, which favored anti-spike CD8 responses.

Each single cDNA molecule received a unique molecular identifier. Each CDR3 protein gets one entry after TCRdb re-called the 5' RACE reads with MiXCR. The data show under 80,000 distinct CDR3 sequences, around 10% seen once. This receptor was obtained from an adult who was a healthcare worker with PCR-confirmed SARS-CoV-2 infection or an uninfected control (not recorded which). The sample taken for sequencing was whole blood. This chain links TRBV6-1 with TRBJ2-7, with TRBD2 matching over 13 bases. The CDR3 protein is CASMGLAGSYEQYF. The CDR3, as DNA: TGTGCCAGCATGGGACTAGCGGGATCCTACGAGCAGTACTTC.